This TCR beta chain was sequenced for a study of response to subunit inactivated influenza vaccine. This clonotype was seen a few times. Antigen unknown. TCRdb independently ran MiXCR on the RT-PCR reads; one entry per CDR3 protein. The sample records around 200,000 distinct CDR3 sequences, approximately 15% being singletons. Findings and limits, study-wide: Few additional T cells are recruited per seasonal influenza vaccination, authors suggested.

The material sequenced was CD8+ T cells sorted from PBMCs, taken more than 4 days after vaccination. This receptor was taken from a man in his fifties or sixties who received an inactivated influenza vaccine.

The CDR3 region is CATSQGDYEQYF. CDR3 in DNA: TGTGCCACCAGCCAGGGGGACTACGAGCAGTACTTC. The chain links TRBV15 to TRBJ2-7; TRBD1 matches 7 bases. Germline V gene data show CDR1 as LNHNV and CDR2 as YYDKDF (reference sequence). V was clipped by 5 bases and J by 3 bases; unmatched bases: 1. The CDR3 totals 12 residues.